These T cell receptor beta chains were read from a single sample in a study of OX40 agonist ivuxolimab in advanced cancers. Data came from immunoSEQ multiplex PCR; TCRdb stores just in-frame clones and leaves some out. The sample shows under 55,000 clones, around four fifths of them seen only once. Sequenced here: CD4+ or CD8+ T cells sorted from blood, sampled in a trial of the OX40 agonist ivuxolimab. Receptors originate from an adult with an advanced solid tumor such as melanoma, head and neck, liver or kidney cancer. The CDR3 runs from the conserved cysteine through the conserved F or W. D genes are given only for firm matches. Expanded clones are given a class, and other clones once, few, many or no size at all.

d_call j_call clone_size v_call cdr3_aa cdr3_nt
- TRBJ1-3 - TRBV5-1 CASSLEGTGNTIYF TGCGCCAGCAGCTTGGAGGGGACTGGAAACACCATATATTTT
TRBD1 TRBJ1-1 - TRBV11-2 CASSQTGIGLWSTEAFF TGTGCCAGCAGCCAGACAGGGATTGGTCTGTGGAGCACTGAAGCTTTCTTT
- TRBJ1-5 once TRBV5-5 CASSFLSGRQPQHF TGTGCCAGCAGCTTTTTATCAGGGCGTCAGCCCCAGCATTTT
- TRBJ1-1 - TRBV7-9 CASSPATLNTEAFF TGTGCCAGCAGCCCCGCGACCCTGAACACTGAAGCTTTCTTT
- TRBJ2-7 once TRBV7-9 CVSSLFGLEGHRSYEQYF TGTGTCAGCAGCTTATTCGGTCTAGAAGGACACCGCTCCTACGAGCAGTACTTC
TRBD1 TRBJ2-5 - TRBV6-6 CASSHFGTGTALGQYF TGTGCCAGCAGTCACTTTGGGACAGGCACCGCTCTGGGGCAGTACTTC
- TRBJ1-3 - TRBV10-1 CASDGGGDRSGNTIYF TGCGCCAGCGACGGGGGAGGGGACCGCTCTGGAAACACCATATATTTT
- TRBJ2-1 once TRBV5-4 CASSGGQNEQFF TGTGCCAGCTCGGGCGGGCAGAATGAGCAGTTCTTC
- TRBJ2-7 few TRBV25-1 CASSEYRLGHLEQYF TGTGCCAGCAGTGAATACAGACTGGGGCACCTCGAGCAGTACTTC
- TRBJ2-7 - TRBV11-2 CASSLSPNYEQYF TGTGCCAGCAGCTTATCCCCAAACTACGAGCAGTACTTC
- TRBJ1-1 - TRBV19 CASSITGAEAFF TGTGCCAGTAGTATTACGGGCGCTGAAGCTTTCTTT
- TRBJ2-7 - TRBV10-3 CAISESRLNEQYF TGTGCCATCAGTGAGTCGCGCTTAAACGAGCAGTACTTC
TRBD2 TRBJ2-3 - TRBV5-6 CASSLTSGGSTDTQYF TGTGCCAGCAGCTTGACTAGCGGAGGTAGCACAGATACGCAGTATTTT
- TRBJ1-6 - TRBV19 CASSIGGSPLHF TGTGCCAGTAGTATAGGTGGCTCACCCCTCCACTTT
TRBD1 TRBJ2-1 - TRBV7-9 CASSFPDRDSYNEQFF TGTGCCAGCAGCTTCCCGGACAGGGACTCCTACAATGAGCAGTTCTTC
- TRBJ2-7 - TRBV6-5 CASSYGPLRSYEQYF TGTGCCAGCAGTTACGGCCCCCTTCGTTCCTACGAGCAGTACTTC
- TRBJ1-2 - TRBV6-5 CASSSGMNYGYTF TGTGCCAGCAGCTCGGGTATGAACTATGGCTACACCTTC
- TRBJ1-1 - TRBV6-1 CASSEWGLNTEAFF TGTGCCAGCAGTGAGTGGGGTCTGAACACTGAAGCTTTCTTT
- TRBJ2-5 - TRBV5-5 CASSLEEGGQETQYF TGTGCCAGCAGCTTGGAGGAGGGTGGACAAGAGACCCAGTACTTC
TRBD2 TRBJ2-3 - TRBV7-9 CASSLGLAGGPQYF TGTGCCAGCAGCTTAGGACTAGCGGGGGGGCCGCAGTATTTT
TRBD1 TRBJ1-3 - TRBV30 CAWSGLPTGAGNTIYF TGTGCCTGGAGTGGCCTTCCGACAGGGGCTGGAAACACCATATATTTT
- TRBJ2-3 - TRBV5-4 CASSWGGGSPDTQYF TGTGCCAGCAGCTGGGGTGGTGGGTCCCCAGATACGCAGTATTTT
- TRBJ1-3 once TRBV10-3 CAISEWYGGSSGNTIYF TGTGCCATCAGTGAGTGGTATGGCGGGTCCTCTGGAAACACCATATATTTT
- TRBJ1-3 - TRBV11-1 CASSIPLPENTIYF TGTGCCAGCAGCATCCCCCTTCCCGAAAACACCATATATTTT
TRBD2 TRBJ2-5 - TRBV7-9 CASSFSIVAGLEETQYF TGTGCCAGCAGCTTTTCCATCGTAGCGGGATTGGAAGAGACCCAGTACTTC
- TRBJ2-1 - TRBV11-3 CASSFTGYSTNEQFF TGTGCCAGCAGCTTCACAGGGTATAGTACGAATGAGCAGTTCTTC
TRBD1 TRBJ1-1 - TRBV5-1 CASSLDFQGARDEAFF TGCGCCAGCAGCTTGGATTTCCAGGGGGCAAGAGATGAAGCTTTCTTT
- TRBJ1-1 - TRBV19 CASSPWGGETEAFF TGTGCCAGTAGTCCATGGGGCGGGGAAACTGAAGCTTTCTTT
- TRBJ2-1 - TRBV25-1 CASSEWGPIPYNEQFF TGTGCCAGCAGTGAATGGGGACCAATTCCCTACAATGAGCAGTTCTTC
TRBD2 TRBJ2-3 - TRBV11-2 CASSALSGGITDTQYF TGTGCCAGCAGCGCCTTAAGCGGGGGCATCACAGATACGCAGTATTTT
- TRBJ1-2 - TRBV29-1 CSVEGVYGYTF TGCAGCGTTGAGGGGGTTTATGGCTACACCTTC
- TRBJ1-5 - TRBV2 CASRPGRGMFQGPQHF TGTGCCAGCAGGCCGGGACGGGGCATGTTCCAGGGTCCCCAGCATTTT
- TRBJ2-3 - TRBV4-3 CASSQGTSTVDTQYF TGCGCCAGCAGCCAAGGAACTAGCACGGTTGATACGCAGTATTTT
TRBD2 TRBJ2-1 - TRBV14 CASSQASGRAKNEQFF TGTGCCAGCAGCCAAGCGAGCGGGAGGGCCAAGAATGAGCAGTTCTTC
- TRBJ1-3 - TRBV6-1 CASSPSPASGNTIYF TGTGCCAGCAGCCCCTCCCCGGCCTCTGGAAACACCATATATTTT
TRBD1 TRBJ2-3 - TRBV4-1 CASSQAPGGADTQYF TGCGCCAGCAGCCAAGCCCCAGGGGGCGCAGATACGCAGTATTTT
TRBD1 TRBJ2-7 - TRBV4-1 CASSLGTAKSYEQYF TGCGCCAGCAGTTTAGGGACAGCCAAGTCCTACGAGCAGTACTTC
TRBD2 TRBJ2-2 - TRBV4-2 CASSQPETSGRGTGELFF TGTGCCAGCAGCCAACCCGAAACTAGCGGGAGGGGCACTGGGGAGCTGTTTTTT
- TRBJ1-2 - TRBV11-2 CASSGWGQTNYGYTF TGTGCCAGCAGCGGATGGGGGCAAACTAACTATGGCTACACCTTC
- TRBJ1-1 - TRBV9 CASSSHREGKDTEAFF TGTGCCAGCAGCTCTCATCGGGAAGGGAAGGACACTGAAGCTTTCTTT
- TRBJ1-2 - TRBV21-1 CASRDRDCYGYTF TGTGCCAGCCGCGACAGGGACTGCTATGGCTACACCTTC
- TRBJ1-2 - TRBV6-5 CASSKIRDGYTF TGTGCCAGCAGTAAAATTCGGGATGGCTACACCTTC
- TRBJ1-2 few TRBV11-2 CASRQGNGESYGYTF TGTGCCAGCAGACAAGGAAACGGGGAATCCTATGGCTACACCTTC
TRBD2 TRBJ2-7 - TRBV7-9 CASSPGTSAYEQYF TGTGCCAGCAGCCCCGGGACTAGTGCCTACGAGCAGTACTTC
- TRBJ2-7 once TRBV6-5 CASSRTVQSSYEQYF TGTGCCAGCAGTAGGACGGTTCAGAGCTCCTACGAGCAGTACTTC
- TRBJ2-1 once TRBV13 CASSLAQSSYNEQFF TGTGCCAGCAGCCTAGCGCAAAGCTCCTACAATGAGCAGTTCTTC
TRBD2 TRBJ2-7 - TRBV5-4 CASSLKREVLYEQYF TGTGCCAGCAGCTTAAAGCGGGAGGTTTTATACGAGCAGTACTTC
TRBD1 TRBJ2-2 - TRBV28 CASIPPGGASTGELFF TGTGCCAGCATCCCTCCAGGGGGCGCGTCCACCGGGGAGCTGTTTTTT
- TRBJ1-2 - TRBV4-3 CASSQDRTRGYTF TGCGCCAGCAGCCAAGATCGGACCCGGGGCTACACCTTC
TRBD1 TRBJ1-2 medium-sized TRBV19 CASSISLTGGYGYTF TGTGCCAGTAGTATCTCCCTGACAGGGGGCTATGGCTACACCTTC
- TRBJ2-5 - TRBV7-6 CASSFSGSQETQYF TGTGCCAGCAGCTTTTCAGGGTCCCAAGAGACCCAGTACTTC
- TRBJ1-5 few TRBV27 CASSTRNYQPQHF TGTGCCAGCAGTACCCGGAACTATCAGCCCCAGCATTTT
- TRBJ1-5 - TRBV11-2 CASSLGKYSNQPQHF TGTGCCAGCAGCTTAGGAAAGTATAGCAATCAGCCCCAGCATTTT
TRBD1 TRBJ2-1 once TRBV9 CASSPRQGVYNEQFF TGTGCCAGCAGTCCTCGACAGGGGGTTTACAATGAGCAGTTCTTC
- TRBJ2-1 - TRBV7-6 CASSSGLAEDNEQFF TGTGCCAGCAGCTCCGGCTTAGCGGAAGACAATGAGCAGTTCTTC
- TRBJ2-7 - TRBV5-8 CADGRMLSSYEQYF TGTGCCGACGGACGGATGCTTAGCTCCTACGAGCAGTACTTC
- TRBJ2-5 - TRBV12-5 CASGPSPGRSETQYF TGTGCTAGTGGCCCCTCCCCGGGCCGCTCAGAGACCCAGTACTTC
- TRBJ2-3 - TRBV7-6 CASSLDHTDTQYF TGTGCCAGCAGCTTAGATCACACAGATACGCAGTATTTT
TRBD1 TRBJ1-2 - TRBV7-6 CASSLGTGYGYTF TGTGCCAGCAGCTTAGGGACAGGGTATGGCTACACCTTC